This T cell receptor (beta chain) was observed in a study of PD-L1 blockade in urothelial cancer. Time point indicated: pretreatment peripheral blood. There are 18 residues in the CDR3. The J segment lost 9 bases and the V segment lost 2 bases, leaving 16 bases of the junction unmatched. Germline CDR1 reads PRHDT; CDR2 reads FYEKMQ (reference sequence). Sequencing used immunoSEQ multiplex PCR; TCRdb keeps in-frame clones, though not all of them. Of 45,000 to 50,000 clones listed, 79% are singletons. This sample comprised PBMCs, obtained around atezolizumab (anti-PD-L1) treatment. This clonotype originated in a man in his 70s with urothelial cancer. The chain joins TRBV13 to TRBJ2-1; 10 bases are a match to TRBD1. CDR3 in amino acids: CASSLRQGAGLLVTEQFF. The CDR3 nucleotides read TGTGCCAGCAGCTTAAGACAGGGGGCTGGACTACTAGTAACTGAGCAGTTCTTC.